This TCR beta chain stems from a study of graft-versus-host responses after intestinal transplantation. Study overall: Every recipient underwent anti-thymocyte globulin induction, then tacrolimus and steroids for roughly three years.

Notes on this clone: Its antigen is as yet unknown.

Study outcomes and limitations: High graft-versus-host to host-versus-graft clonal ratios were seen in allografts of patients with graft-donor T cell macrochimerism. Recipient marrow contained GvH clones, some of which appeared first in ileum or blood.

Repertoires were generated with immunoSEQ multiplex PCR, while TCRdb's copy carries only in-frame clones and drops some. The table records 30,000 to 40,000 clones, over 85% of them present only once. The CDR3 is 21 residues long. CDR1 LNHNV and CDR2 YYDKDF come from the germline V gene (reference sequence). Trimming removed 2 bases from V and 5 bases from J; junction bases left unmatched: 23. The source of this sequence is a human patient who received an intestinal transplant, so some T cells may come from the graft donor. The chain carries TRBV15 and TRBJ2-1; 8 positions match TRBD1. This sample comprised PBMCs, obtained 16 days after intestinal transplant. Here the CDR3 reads CATSRRQGSNTHSVHDNEQFF. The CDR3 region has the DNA TGTGCCACCAGCAGACGACAGGGGTCCAACACACACAGCGTGCACGACAATGAGCAGTTCTTC.